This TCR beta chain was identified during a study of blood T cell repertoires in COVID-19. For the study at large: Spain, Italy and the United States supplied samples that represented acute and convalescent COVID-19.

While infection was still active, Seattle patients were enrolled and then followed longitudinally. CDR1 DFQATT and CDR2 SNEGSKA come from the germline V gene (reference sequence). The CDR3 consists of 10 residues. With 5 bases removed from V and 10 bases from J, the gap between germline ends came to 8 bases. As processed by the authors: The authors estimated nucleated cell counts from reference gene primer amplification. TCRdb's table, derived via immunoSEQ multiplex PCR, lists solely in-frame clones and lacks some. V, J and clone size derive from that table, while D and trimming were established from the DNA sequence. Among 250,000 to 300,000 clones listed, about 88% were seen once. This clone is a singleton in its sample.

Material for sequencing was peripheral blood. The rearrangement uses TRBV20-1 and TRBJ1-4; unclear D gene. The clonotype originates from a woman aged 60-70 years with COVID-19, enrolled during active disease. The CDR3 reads CSAQQRKLFF. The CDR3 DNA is TGCAGTGCTCAGCAGCGAAAACTGTTTTTT.